These T cell receptor beta chains were read from a single sample in a study of neoadjuvant nivolumab and ipilimumab in lung cancer. Method: immunoSEQ multiplex PCR; TCRdb's copy keeps in-frame clones and lacks some. The sample yields about 20,000 clones, around 87% seen once. This specimen consisted of peripheral blood, obtained before neoadjuvant nivolumab, alone or with ipilimumab. These receptors originate from an adult with non-small cell lung cancer. CDR3s include the opening cysteine and the closing phenylalanine or tryptophan. D genes are given only for firm matches. Not all rows give a size; the values are once, few, many and, for expanded clones, a class.

CDR3aa	CDR3nt	v_gene	j_gene	abundance	d_gene
CASSRTLAGGPPEQFF	TGCGCCAGCAGCCGTACGCTAGCGGGAGGGCCTCCAGAGCAGTTCTTC	TRBV4-3	TRBJ2-1	.	TRBD2
CASSLRDGSGELFF	TGTGCCAGCAGCTTGAGGGATGGGTCCGGGGAGCTGTTTTTT	TRBV5-6	TRBJ2-2	.	.
CASSSPGLALYEQYF	TGTGCCAGCAGCTCCCCGGGACTAGCCCTCTACGAGCAGTACTTC	TRBV5-6	TRBJ2-7	.	TRBD2
CASKWTSGPSYEQYF	TGTGCCAGCAAGTGGACTAGCGGGCCATCCTACGAGCAGTACTTC	TRBV6-1	TRBJ2-7	once	TRBD2
CASSLVLTSGRAKQYF	TGTGCCAGCAGCTTAGTCTTAACTAGCGGGAGGGCCAAGCAGTACTTC	TRBV11-2	TRBJ2-7	.	TRBD2
CASSYSSPRGAYTF	TGTGCCAGCAGTTACTCCTCCCCCAGGGGCGCTTACACCTTC	TRBV6-5	TRBJ1-2	.	.
CSVDASKGGELFF	TGCAGCGTCGACGCTTCCAAGGGCGGGGAGCTGTTTTTT	TRBV29-1	TRBJ2-2	few	.
CASSQEERVRGYTF	TGTGCCAGCAGCCAAGAGGAAAGGGTGAGGGGCTACACCTTC	TRBV4-2	TRBJ1-2	few	.
CASSPTSGANVLTF	TGTGCCAGCAGCCCTACCTCTGGGGCCAACGTCCTGACTTTC	TRBV7-3	TRBJ2-6	.	.
CASSQVSGRAHEQYF	TGTGCCAGCAGCCAAGTATCCGGGAGGGCCCACGAGCAGTACTTC	TRBV14	TRBJ2-7	once	TRBD2
CASRNPGQSSYEQYF	TGTGCCAGCAGGAACCCGGGACAGAGCTCCTACGAGCAGTACTTC	TRBV5-4	TRBJ2-7	.	TRBD1
CASSGSASIYGYTF	TGTGCCAGCAGTGGGAGCGCAAGCATATATGGCTACACCTTC	TRBV2	TRBJ1-2	.	.
CASSLQGGNEQYF	TGTGCCAGCAGCTTACAGGGTGGCAACGAGCAGTACTTC	TRBV7-3	TRBJ2-7	.	.
CASSLWERTGELFF	TGTGCCAGCAGCTTATGGGAGCGGACCGGGGAGCTGTTTTTT	TRBV7-8	TRBJ2-2	.	.
CASEDSYEQYF	TGTGCCAGCGAGGACAGCTACGAGCAGTACTTC	TRBV2	TRBJ2-7	.	.
CATLGRGANVLTF	TGTGCCACCCTTGGGCGTGGGGCCAACGTCCTGACTTTC	TRBV6-5	TRBJ2-6	.	.
CASSTWVGDRASSYEQYF	TGTGCCAGTAGTACCTGGGTCGGGGACAGGGCTAGCTCCTACGAGCAGTACTTC	TRBV19	TRBJ2-7	.	TRBD1
CASSPLTANSGNTIYF	TGTGCCAGCTCACCACTGACAGCTAATTCTGGAAACACCATATATTTT	TRBV18	TRBJ1-3	.	.
CASRDSNQPQHF	TGTGCCAGCAGGGATAGCAATCAGCCCCAGCATTTT	TRBV28	TRBJ1-5	.	.
CASSFVGQDTEAFF	TGTGCCAGCAGCTTTGTAGGGCAGGACACTGAAGCTTTCTTT	TRBV5-6	TRBJ1-1	.	.
CASSLTGGRASGSTDTQYF	TGTGCCAGCAGCCTAACCGGGGGGCGGGCTAGCGGGAGTACAGATACGCAGTATTTT	TRBV7-3	TRBJ2-3	.	TRBD2
CASSDVGFQGYTF	TGTGCCAGCAGTGATGTCGGATTTCAGGGCTACACCTTC	TRBV25-1	TRBJ1-2	.	.
CASRGSSGPRSYEQYF	TGTGCCAGCAGGGGGTCTAGCGGACCCAGATCCTACGAGCAGTACTTC	TRBV6-6	TRBJ2-7	.	TRBD2
CAWRENQGWGGYTF	TGTGCCTGGAGGGAAAATCAGGGGTGGGGAGGCTACACCTTC	TRBV30	TRBJ1-2	.	.
CASSSLRTEAFF	TGTGCCAGCAGTTCCCTGAGGACTGAAGCTTTCTTT	TRBV28	TRBJ1-1	once	.
CASSIRTGFHEQYF	TGTGCCAGTAGTATTCGGACAGGGTTCCACGAGCAGTACTTC	TRBV19	TRBJ2-7	.	TRBD1
CASSGGHESYEQYF	TGCGCCAGCAGCGGGGGACACGAATCCTACGAGCAGTACTTC	TRBV5-1	TRBJ2-7	.	.
CASSLGFGGDNEQFF	TGTGCCAGCAGCTTAGGGTTTGGGGGTGACAATGAGCAGTTCTTC	TRBV11-2	TRBJ2-1	.	.
CAWSVRDLQPQHF	TGTGCCTGGAGTGTAAGGGATTTGCAGCCCCAGCATTTT	TRBV30	TRBJ1-5	.	.
CASSFDREQPQHF	TGTGCCAGCAGCTTTGACAGGGAACAGCCCCAGCATTTT	TRBV5-5	TRBJ1-5	.	TRBD1
CASSLELSNTEAFF	TGTGCCAGCAGCTTGGAACTTTCTAACACTGAAGCTTTCTTT	TRBV5-6	TRBJ1-1	.	.
CASSSLAGGEQFF	TGTGCCAGCAGCTCCTTAGCGGGGGGGGAGCAGTTCTTC	TRBV7-2	TRBJ2-1	.	TRBD2
CASSLRLAGVNEQFF	TGTGCCAGCAGCTTACGGCTAGCGGGAGTCAATGAGCAGTTCTTC	TRBV11-2	TRBJ2-1	.	TRBD2
CASSPQARGGVAKNIQYF	TGTGCCAGCAGCCCCCAGGCCCGCGGGGGGGTGGCCAAAAACATTCAGTACTTC	TRBV14	TRBJ2-4	.	TRBD2
CASIPQPGSYGYTF	TGTGCCAGCATCCCCCAGCCAGGGAGCTATGGCTACACCTTC	TRBV2	TRBJ1-2	.	.
CSVGGLNTEAFF	TGCAGCGTTGGGGGGCTTAACACTGAAGCTTTCTTT	TRBV29-1	TRBJ1-1	.	.
CASSLEGADYEQYF	TGCGCCAGCAGCTTGGAGGGGGCGGACTACGAGCAGTACTTC	TRBV5-1	TRBJ2-7	.	TRBD1
CASSFGREYGYTF	TGTGCCAGCAGTTTCGGCAGGGAGTATGGCTACACCTTC	TRBV28	TRBJ1-2	.	.
CASSPGLYEQYF	TGTGCCAGCAGCCCCGGGCTCTACGAGCAGTACTTC	TRBV11-2	TRBJ2-7	.	.
CASSQENRAPGNTIYF	TGTGCCAGCAGCCAGGAGAACAGGGCGCCTGGAAACACCATATATTTT	TRBV4-2	TRBJ1-3	.	.
CASRGVRSTGELFF	TGCGCCAGCCGAGGAGTGAGGAGCACCGGGGAGCTGTTTTTT	TRBV5-1	TRBJ2-2	.	.
CASSLGMGSAEAFF	TGTGCCAGCTCACTTGGAATGGGGAGCGCTGAAGCTTTCTTT	TRBV18	TRBJ1-1	.	.
CASSLYSDVRGYTF	TGTGCCAGCAGCTTGTACAGCGACGTCCGTGGCTACACCTTC	TRBV5-6	TRBJ1-2	.	.
CASSLVGGLSNQPQHF	TGTGCCAGCAGCTTAGTAGGGGGTCTGAGCAATCAGCCCCAGCATTTT	TRBV7-8	TRBJ1-5	once	.
CASSKGLAGGENEQFF	TGTGCCAGCAGCAAGGGACTAGCGGGAGGGGAGAATGAGCAGTTCTTC	TRBV7-2	TRBJ2-1	.	TRBD2
CASSTDRVETQYF	TGTGCCAGCAGCACGGACAGGGTGGAGACCCAGTACTTC	TRBV5-4	TRBJ2-5	.	TRBD1
CASSRERDEQYF	TGTGCCAGCAGCCGCGAGCGGGACGAGCAGTACTTC	TRBV4-2	TRBJ2-7	.	.
CASSLGQGARNEQFF	TGCGCCAGCAGCTTGGGACAGGGGGCGCGAAATGAGCAGTTCTTC	TRBV5-1	TRBJ2-1	.	TRBD1
CAWSVRGSRGNTIYF	TGTGCCTGGAGTGTACGGGGGTCTCGTGGAAACACCATATATTTT	TRBV30	TRBJ1-3	.	.
CSASPTPEQYF	TGCAGTGCTAGTCCGACGCCCGAGCAGTACTTC	TRBV20-1	TRBJ2-7	.	.